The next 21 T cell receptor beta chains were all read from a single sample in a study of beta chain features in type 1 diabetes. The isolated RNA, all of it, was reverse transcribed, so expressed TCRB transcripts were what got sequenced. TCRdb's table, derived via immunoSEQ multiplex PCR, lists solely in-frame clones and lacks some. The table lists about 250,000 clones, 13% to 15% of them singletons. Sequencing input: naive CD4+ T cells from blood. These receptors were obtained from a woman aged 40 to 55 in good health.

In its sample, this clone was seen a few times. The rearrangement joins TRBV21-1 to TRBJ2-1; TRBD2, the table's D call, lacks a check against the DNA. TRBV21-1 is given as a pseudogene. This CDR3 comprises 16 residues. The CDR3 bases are TGTGCCAGCAGCAACCAAGCGGGGGCTTCCTACAATGAGCAGTTCTTC. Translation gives CASSNQAGASYNEQFF.

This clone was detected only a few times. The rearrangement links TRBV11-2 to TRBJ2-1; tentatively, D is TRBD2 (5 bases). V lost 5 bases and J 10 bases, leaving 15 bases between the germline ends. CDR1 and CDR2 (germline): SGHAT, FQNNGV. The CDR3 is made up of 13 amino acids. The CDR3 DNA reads TGTGCCAGCAGCCCGACCCGATTAGCGGAGCAGTTCTTC. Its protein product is CASSPTRLAEQFF.

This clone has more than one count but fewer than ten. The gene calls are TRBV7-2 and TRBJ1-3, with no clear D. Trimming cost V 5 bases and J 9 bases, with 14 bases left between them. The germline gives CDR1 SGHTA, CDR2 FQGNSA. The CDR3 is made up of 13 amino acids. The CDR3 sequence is CASSPLAKSTIYF. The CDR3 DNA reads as TGTGCCAGCAGCCCCCTGGCCAAATCCACCATATATTTT.

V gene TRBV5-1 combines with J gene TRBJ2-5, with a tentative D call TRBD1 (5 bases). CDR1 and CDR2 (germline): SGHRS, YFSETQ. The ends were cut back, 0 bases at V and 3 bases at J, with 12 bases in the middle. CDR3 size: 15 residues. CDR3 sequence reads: CASSLARTMEETQYF. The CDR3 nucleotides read TGCGCCAGCAGCTTGGCCCGGACAATGGAAGAGACCCAGTACTTC.

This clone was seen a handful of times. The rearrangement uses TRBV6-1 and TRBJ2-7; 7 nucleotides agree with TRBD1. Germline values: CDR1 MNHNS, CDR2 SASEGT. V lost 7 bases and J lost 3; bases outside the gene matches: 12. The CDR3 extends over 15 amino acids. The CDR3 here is CASNTGTASSYEQYF. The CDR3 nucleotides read TGTGCCAGCAATACCGGGACAGCATCCAGCTACGAGCAGTACTTC.

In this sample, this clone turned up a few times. The CDR3 nucleotides read TGTGCCAGCAGCCCCGGACAATGGAACACTGAAGCTTTCTTT. Translating gives CASSPGQWNTEAFF. This sequence joins TRBV6-5 and TRBJ1-1, with a weak D call TRBD1 (5 bases). The germline V gene has CDR1 MNHEY and CDR2 SVGAGI. The CDR3 is 14 amino acids. Trimming pared 6 bases from V and 1 base from J, leaving 12 bases between.

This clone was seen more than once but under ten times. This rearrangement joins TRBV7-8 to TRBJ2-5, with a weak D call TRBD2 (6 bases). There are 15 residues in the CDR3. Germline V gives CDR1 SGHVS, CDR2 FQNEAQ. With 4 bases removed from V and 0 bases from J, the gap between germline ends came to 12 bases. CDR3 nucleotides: TGTGCCAGCAGCTCCCCGCGGGGTTACCAAGAGACCCAGTACTTC. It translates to CASSSPRGYQETQYF.

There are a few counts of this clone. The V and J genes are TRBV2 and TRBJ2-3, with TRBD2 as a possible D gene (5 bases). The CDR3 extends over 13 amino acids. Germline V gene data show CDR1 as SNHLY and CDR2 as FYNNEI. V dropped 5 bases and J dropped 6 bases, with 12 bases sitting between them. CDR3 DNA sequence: TGTGCCAGCAGTCGGACTGAAGTCGATACGCAGTATTTT. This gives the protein CASSRTEVDTQYF. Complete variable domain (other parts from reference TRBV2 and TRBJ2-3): EPEVTQTPSHQVTQMGQEVILRCVPISNHLYFYWYRQILGQKVEFLVSFYNNEISEKSEIFDDQFSVERPDGSNFTLKIRSTKLEDSAMYFCASSRTEVDTQYFGPGTRLTVL.

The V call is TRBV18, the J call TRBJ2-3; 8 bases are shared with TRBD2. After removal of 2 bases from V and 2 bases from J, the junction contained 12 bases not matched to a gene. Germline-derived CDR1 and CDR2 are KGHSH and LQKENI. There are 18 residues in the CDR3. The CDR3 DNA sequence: TGTGCCAGCTCACCAAGCCCCACTAGCGGCCTTTCCACAGATACGCAGTATTTT. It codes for CASSPSPTSGLSTDTQYF.

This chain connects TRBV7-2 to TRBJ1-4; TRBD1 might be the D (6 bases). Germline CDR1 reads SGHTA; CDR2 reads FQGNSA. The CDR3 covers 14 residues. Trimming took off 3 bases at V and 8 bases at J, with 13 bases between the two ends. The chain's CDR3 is CASSLWPGGEKLFF. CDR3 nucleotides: TGTGCCAGCAGCTTGTGGCCGGGGGGCGAAAAACTGTTTTTT. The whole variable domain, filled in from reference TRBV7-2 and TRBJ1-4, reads GAGVSQSPSNKVTEKGKDVELRCDPISGHTALYWYRQSLGQGLEFLIYFQGNSAPDKSGLPSDRFSAERTGGSVSTLTIQRTQQEDSAVYLCASSLWPGGEKLFFGSGTQLSVL.

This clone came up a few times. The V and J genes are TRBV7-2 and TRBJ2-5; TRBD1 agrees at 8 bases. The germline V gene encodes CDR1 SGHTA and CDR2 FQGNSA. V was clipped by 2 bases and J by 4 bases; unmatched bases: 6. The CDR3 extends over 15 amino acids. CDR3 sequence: CASSLRTGPGETQYF. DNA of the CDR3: TGTGCCAGCAGCTTAAGGACAGGGCCTGGAGAGACCCAGTACTTC. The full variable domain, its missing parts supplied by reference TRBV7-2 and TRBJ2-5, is GAGVSQSPSNKVTEKGKDVELRCDPISGHTALYWYRQSLGQGLEFLIYFQGNSAPDKSGLPSDRFSAERTGGSVSTLTIQRTQQEDSAVYLCASSLRTGPGETQYFGPGTRLLVL.

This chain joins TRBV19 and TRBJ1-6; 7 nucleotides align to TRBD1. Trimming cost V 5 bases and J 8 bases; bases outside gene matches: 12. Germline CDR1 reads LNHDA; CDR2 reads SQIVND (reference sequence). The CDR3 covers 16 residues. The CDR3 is CASSPHKQGRHSPLHF. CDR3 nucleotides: TGTGCCAGTAGTCCCCACAAACAGGGGAGACATTCACCCCTCCACTTT.

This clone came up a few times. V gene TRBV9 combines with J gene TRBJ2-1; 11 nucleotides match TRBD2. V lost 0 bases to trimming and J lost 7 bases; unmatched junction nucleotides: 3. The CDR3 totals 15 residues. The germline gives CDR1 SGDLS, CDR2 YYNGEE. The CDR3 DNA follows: TGTGCCAGCAGCGTAGTTTCTAGCGGGGGGAATGAGCAGTTCTTC. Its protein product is CASSVVSSGGNEQFF.

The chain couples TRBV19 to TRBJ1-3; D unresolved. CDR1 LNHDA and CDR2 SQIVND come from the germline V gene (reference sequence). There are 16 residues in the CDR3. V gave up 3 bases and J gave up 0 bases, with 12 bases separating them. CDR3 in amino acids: CASSMKAQASGNTIYF. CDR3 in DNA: TGTGCCAGTAGTATGAAAGCCCAGGCCTCTGGAAACACCATATATTTT. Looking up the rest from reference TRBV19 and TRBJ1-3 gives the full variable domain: DGGITQSPKYLFRKEGQNVTLSCEQNLNHDAMYWYRQDPGQGLRLIYYSQIVNDFQKGDIAEGYSVSREKKESFPLTVTSAQKNPTAFYLCASSMKAQASGNTIYFGEGSWLTVV.

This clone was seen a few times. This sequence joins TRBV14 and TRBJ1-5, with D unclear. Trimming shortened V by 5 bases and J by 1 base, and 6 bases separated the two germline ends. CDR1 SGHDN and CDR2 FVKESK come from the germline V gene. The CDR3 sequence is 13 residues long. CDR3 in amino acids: CASSSESNQPQHF. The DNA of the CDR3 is TGTGCCAGCAGCTCAGAAAGCAATCAGCCCCAGCATTTT. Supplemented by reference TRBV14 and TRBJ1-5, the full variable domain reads EAGVTQFPSHSVIEKGQTVTLRCDPISGHDNLYWYRRVMGKEIKFLLHFVKESKQDESGMPNNRFLAERTGGTYSTLKVQPAELEDSGVYFCASSSESNQPQHFGDGTRLSIL.

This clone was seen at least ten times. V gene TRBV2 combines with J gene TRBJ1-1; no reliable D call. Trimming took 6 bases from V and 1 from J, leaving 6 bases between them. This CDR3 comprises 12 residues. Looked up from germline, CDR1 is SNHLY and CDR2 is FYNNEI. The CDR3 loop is CASSPGNTEAFF. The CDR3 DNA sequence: TGTGCCAGCAGCCCGGGGAACACTGAAGCTTTCTTT.

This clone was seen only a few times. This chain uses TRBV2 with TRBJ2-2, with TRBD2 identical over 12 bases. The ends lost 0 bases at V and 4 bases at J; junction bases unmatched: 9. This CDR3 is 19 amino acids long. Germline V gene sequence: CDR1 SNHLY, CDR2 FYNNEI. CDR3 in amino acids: CASSEALASGGAITGELFF. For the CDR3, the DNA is TGTGCCAGCAGTGAAGCGCTTGCTAGCGGGGGGGCAATCACCGGGGAGCTGTTTTTT.

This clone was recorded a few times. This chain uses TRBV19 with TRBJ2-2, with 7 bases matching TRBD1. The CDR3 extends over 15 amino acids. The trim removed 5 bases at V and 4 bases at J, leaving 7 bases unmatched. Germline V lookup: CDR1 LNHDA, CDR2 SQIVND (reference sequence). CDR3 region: CASSSPRQGTGELFF. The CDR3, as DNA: TGTGCCAGTAGTTCTCCGAGACAGGGCACCGGGGAGCTGTTTTTT.

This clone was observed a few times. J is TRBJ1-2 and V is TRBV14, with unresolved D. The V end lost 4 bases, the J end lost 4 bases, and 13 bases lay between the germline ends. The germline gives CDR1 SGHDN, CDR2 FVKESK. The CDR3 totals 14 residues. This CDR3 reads CASSLLDFSYGYTF. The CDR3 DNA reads TGTGCCAGCAGCCTTTTGGACTTTTCCTATGGCTACACCTTC.

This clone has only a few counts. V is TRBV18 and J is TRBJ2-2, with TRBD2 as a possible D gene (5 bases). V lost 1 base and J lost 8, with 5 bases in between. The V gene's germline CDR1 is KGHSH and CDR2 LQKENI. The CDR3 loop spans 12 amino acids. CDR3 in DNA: TGTGCCAGCTCACCACGGACTGGGGAGCTGTTTTTT. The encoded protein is CASSPRTGELFF.

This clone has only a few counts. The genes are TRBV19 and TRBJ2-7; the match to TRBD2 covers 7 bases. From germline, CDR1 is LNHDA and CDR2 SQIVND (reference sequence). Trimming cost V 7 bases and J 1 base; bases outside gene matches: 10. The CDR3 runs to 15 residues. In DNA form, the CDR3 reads TGTGCCAGTACCCCTTCGGGGGGACGGTCCTACGAGCAGTACTTC. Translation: CASTPSGGRSYEQYF. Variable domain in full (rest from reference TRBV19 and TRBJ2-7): DGGITQSPKYLFRKEGQNVTLSCEQNLNHDAMYWYRQDPGQGLRLIYYSQIVNDFQKGDIAEGYSVSREKKESFPLTVTSAQKNPTAFYLCASTPSGGRSYEQYFGPGTRLTVT.